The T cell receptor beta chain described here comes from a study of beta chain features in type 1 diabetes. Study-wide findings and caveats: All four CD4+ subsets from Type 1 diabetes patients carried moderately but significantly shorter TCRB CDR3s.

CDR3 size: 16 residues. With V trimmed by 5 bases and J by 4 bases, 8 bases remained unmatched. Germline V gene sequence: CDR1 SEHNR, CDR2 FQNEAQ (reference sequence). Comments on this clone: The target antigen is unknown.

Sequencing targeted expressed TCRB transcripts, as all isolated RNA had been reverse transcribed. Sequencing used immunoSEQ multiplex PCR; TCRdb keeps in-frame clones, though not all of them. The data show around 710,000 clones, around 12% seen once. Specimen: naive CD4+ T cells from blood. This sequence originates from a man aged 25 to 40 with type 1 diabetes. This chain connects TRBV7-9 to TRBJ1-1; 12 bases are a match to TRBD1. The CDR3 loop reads CASSDGTGGLVTEAFF. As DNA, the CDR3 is TGTGCCAGCAGCGACGGGACAGGGGGCTTGGTCACTGAAGCTTTCTTT.